This TCR beta chain was identified during a study of blood T cell repertoires in COVID-19. On the study more broadly: Acute and convalescent COVID-19 specimens originated in the United States, Italy and Spain. Sample material is recorded as cDNA or gDNA derived from T cells, B-cell-depleted T cells, or PBMCs.

In the study's own analysis: Cell counts per sample came from amplifying reference gene primers. TCRdb's table, derived via immunoSEQ multiplex PCR, lists solely in-frame clones and lacks some. Clone size and the V and J calls come from that table; the DNA yielded D and trimming. The table lists some 220,000 clones, around 82% of them singletons. There are 17 residues in the CDR3. Germline CDR1 reads MDHEN; CDR2 reads SYDVKM. V gave up 3 bases and J gave up 2 bases, with 17 bases separating them. The sequencing input was peripheral blood. This TCR derives from a human donor in a cohort sampled during active COVID-19. The chain uses TRBV28 and TRBJ1-5; a possible D gene is TRBD1 (5 bases). CDR3: CASSLLTFRGRNQPQHF. In DNA form, the CDR3 reads TGTGCCAGCAGTTTGCTTACCTTTAGGGGCCGCAATCAGCCCCAGCATTTT.